This T cell receptor beta chain was recorded in a study of CD8+ T cells in alopecia areata. This clone was counted only a few times. As to treatment: oral pan-JAK inhibitor, 5-10 mg twice daily. Germline assignment: CDR1 GTSNPN and CDR2 SVGIG (reference sequence). The CDR3 is 17 residues long. The V and J ends lost 4 bases and 5 bases respectively, with 23 bases between them. Following extraction, RNA underwent reverse transcription to cDNA, which served as the sequencing template. Using immunoSEQ multiplex PCR, the repertoire was profiled, and TCRdb retains in-frame clones only, with some absent. This sample has about 120,000 clones; around 53% occur once, and the top ten carry just over 0.45%.

The receptor comes from a human donor with alopecia areata. The chain joins TRBV30 to TRBJ2-2; D is possibly TRBD2 (5 bases). Material: CD4+ T cells sorted from blood, obtained at week 4, from a patient treated with tofacitinib. CDR3 bases: TGTGCCTGGACCGTCCCACGCGGGCAGAGAAGGACCGGGGAGCTGTTTTTT. It encodes CAWTVPRGQRRTGELFF.